This is a list of T cell receptor beta chains from one sample in a study of blood T cell repertoires in COVID-19. Data came from immunoSEQ multiplex PCR; TCRdb stores just in-frame clones and leaves some out. The profile shows around 170,000 clones, about 88% of them singletons. Material for sequencing was peripheral blood. The receptors stem from a man aged 55-75 years with acute or convalescent COVID-19. Both conserved end residues are part of each CDR3. Each record gives: V gene, clone size, J gene, D gene, CDR3 length, CDR3 DNA, CDR3 protein. A D gene is named only where the DNA matches it firmly. Clone sizes are given selectively: once, few, many, or a class where the clone is expanded.

TRBV29-1,.,TRBJ2-7,.,12,TGCAGCGTTGACAGGTGGATCCACGAGCAGTACTTC,CSVDRWIHEQYF
TRBV9,few,TRBJ2-2,TRBD1,15,TGTGCCAGCAGCCCCCCGGACAGGGGAGCCGGGGAGCTGTTTTTT,CASSPPDRGAGELFF
TRBV18,once,TRBJ2-7,TRBD1,14,TGTGCCAGCTCATCGGAACAGGGGGCCTACGAGCAGTACTTC,CASSSEQGAYEQYF
TRBV18,.,TRBJ2-1,.,15,TGTGCCAGCTCACCTCAGACCGGGCCCGCGGGTGAGCAGTTCTTC,CASSPQTGPAGEQFF
TRBV19,.,TRBJ1-4,TRBD1,14,TGTGCCAGTAGTTCCCCGGAGGGGGCGAGGAAACTGTTTTTT,CASSSPEGARKLFF
TRBV6-5,.,TRBJ1-2,.,12,TGTGCCAGTAGGACAGAAAACTATGGCTACACCTTC,CASRTENYGYTF
TRBV2,.,TRBJ1-3,.,14,TGTGCCAGCAGTGCTTCAGGCTCTGGAAACACCATATATTTT,CASSASGSGNTIYF
TRBV3-1/TRBV3-2,once,TRBJ2-5,.,17,TGTGCCAGCAGCCAAGGAGGCGGTAACCAGTACCAAGAGACCCAGTACTTC,CASSQGGGNQYQETQYF
TRBV7-8,.,TRBJ2-1,TRBD1,15,TGTGCCAGCAGCTTAGGGGGGACAGGGGGTAATGAGCAGTTCTTC,CASSLGGTGGNEQFF
TRBV15,.,TRBJ1-2,.,14,TGTGCCACCAGCAGAGATAGTGCCTCCTATGGCTACACCTTC,CATSRDSASYGYTF
TRBV19,few,TRBJ1-5,.,15,TGTGCCAGTAGTCGACAGACAGCGAACAATCAGCCCCAGCATTTT,CASSRQTANNQPQHF
TRBV18,.,TRBJ2-7,.,15,TGTGCCAGCTCACTCTACTCCCTCACGGGGGACGAGCAGTACTTC,CASSLYSLTGDEQYF
TRBV19,.,TRBJ2-5,.,14,TGTGCCAGTAGTCTACGGGACACCCAAGAGACCCAGTACTTC,CASSLRDTQETQYF
TRBV28,.,TRBJ1-6,TRBD1,18,TGTGCCAGCAGTTTCTGGGGACAGACCGACTCCTATAATTCACCCCTCCACTTT,CASSFWGQTDSYNSPLHF
TRBV6-1,.,TRBJ1-1,TRBD1,14,TGTGCCAGCAGTGAAGCGGGGGACAGGACTGAAGCTTTCTTT,CASSEAGDRTEAFF
TRBV7-8,.,TRBJ1-2,.,15,TGTGCCAGCAGCTCCCGCCGGGACGGGAGCTATGGCTACACCTTC,CASSSRRDGSYGYTF
TRBV30,.,TRBJ1-1,TRBD1,15,TGTGCCTGGAGTACGGGACAGGGGGCTCGGGCTGAAGCTTTCTTT,CAWSTGQGARAEAFF
TRBV5-5,.,TRBJ2-2,TRBD1,17,TGTGCCAGCAGCCTCGGGTCAGGGGGCTTTTACACCGGGGAGCTGTTTTTT,CASSLGSGGFYTGELFF
TRBV5-1,once,TRBJ1-1,.,11,TGCGCCAGCAGCTTGGCCATTTTCGCTTTCTTT,CASSLAIFAFF
TRBV5-6,.,TRBJ1-5,.,13,TGTGCCAGCAGCTTGGGCGCAAATCAGCCCCAGCATTTT,CASSLGANQPQHF
TRBV12-5,.,TRBJ2-1,.,13,TGTGCTAGTGGTTTGGCCTCGAGGAATGAGCAGTTCTTC,CASGLASRNEQFF
TRBV5-1,.,TRBJ1-1,.,16,TGCGCCAGCAGCTTGGAACAGGCCGACTTGAACACTGAAGCTTTCTTT,CASSLEQADLNTEAFF
TRBV10-3,.,TRBJ2-7,TRBD2,15,TGTGCCATCAGTGCCTGGGCTAGCGGGAGTGACGAGCAGTACTTC,CAISAWASGSDEQYF
TRBV24-1,.,TRBJ2-1,.,17,TGTGCCACCAGTGATCCCGCGACTACGAGCTCCTACAATGAGCAGTTCTTC,CATSDPATTSSYNEQFF
TRBV27,.,TRBJ1-1,.,14,TGTGCCAGCAACCGGGGGTTGGGGAGCACTGAAGCTTTCTTT,CASNRGLGSTEAFF